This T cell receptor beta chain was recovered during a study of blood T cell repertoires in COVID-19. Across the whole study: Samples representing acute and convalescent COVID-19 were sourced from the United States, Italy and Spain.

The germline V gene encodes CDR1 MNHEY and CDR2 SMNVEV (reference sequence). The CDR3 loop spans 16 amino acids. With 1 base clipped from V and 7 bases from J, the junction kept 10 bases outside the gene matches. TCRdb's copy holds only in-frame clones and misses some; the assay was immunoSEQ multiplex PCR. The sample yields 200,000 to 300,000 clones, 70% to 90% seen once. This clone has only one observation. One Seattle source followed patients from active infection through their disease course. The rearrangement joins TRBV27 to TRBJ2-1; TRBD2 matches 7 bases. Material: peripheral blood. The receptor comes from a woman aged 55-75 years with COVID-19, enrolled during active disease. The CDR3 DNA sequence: TGTGCCAGCAGTTTATGGTCGGGAGGAGTGGTAAATGAGCAGTTCTTC. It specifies CASSLWSGGVVNEQFF.